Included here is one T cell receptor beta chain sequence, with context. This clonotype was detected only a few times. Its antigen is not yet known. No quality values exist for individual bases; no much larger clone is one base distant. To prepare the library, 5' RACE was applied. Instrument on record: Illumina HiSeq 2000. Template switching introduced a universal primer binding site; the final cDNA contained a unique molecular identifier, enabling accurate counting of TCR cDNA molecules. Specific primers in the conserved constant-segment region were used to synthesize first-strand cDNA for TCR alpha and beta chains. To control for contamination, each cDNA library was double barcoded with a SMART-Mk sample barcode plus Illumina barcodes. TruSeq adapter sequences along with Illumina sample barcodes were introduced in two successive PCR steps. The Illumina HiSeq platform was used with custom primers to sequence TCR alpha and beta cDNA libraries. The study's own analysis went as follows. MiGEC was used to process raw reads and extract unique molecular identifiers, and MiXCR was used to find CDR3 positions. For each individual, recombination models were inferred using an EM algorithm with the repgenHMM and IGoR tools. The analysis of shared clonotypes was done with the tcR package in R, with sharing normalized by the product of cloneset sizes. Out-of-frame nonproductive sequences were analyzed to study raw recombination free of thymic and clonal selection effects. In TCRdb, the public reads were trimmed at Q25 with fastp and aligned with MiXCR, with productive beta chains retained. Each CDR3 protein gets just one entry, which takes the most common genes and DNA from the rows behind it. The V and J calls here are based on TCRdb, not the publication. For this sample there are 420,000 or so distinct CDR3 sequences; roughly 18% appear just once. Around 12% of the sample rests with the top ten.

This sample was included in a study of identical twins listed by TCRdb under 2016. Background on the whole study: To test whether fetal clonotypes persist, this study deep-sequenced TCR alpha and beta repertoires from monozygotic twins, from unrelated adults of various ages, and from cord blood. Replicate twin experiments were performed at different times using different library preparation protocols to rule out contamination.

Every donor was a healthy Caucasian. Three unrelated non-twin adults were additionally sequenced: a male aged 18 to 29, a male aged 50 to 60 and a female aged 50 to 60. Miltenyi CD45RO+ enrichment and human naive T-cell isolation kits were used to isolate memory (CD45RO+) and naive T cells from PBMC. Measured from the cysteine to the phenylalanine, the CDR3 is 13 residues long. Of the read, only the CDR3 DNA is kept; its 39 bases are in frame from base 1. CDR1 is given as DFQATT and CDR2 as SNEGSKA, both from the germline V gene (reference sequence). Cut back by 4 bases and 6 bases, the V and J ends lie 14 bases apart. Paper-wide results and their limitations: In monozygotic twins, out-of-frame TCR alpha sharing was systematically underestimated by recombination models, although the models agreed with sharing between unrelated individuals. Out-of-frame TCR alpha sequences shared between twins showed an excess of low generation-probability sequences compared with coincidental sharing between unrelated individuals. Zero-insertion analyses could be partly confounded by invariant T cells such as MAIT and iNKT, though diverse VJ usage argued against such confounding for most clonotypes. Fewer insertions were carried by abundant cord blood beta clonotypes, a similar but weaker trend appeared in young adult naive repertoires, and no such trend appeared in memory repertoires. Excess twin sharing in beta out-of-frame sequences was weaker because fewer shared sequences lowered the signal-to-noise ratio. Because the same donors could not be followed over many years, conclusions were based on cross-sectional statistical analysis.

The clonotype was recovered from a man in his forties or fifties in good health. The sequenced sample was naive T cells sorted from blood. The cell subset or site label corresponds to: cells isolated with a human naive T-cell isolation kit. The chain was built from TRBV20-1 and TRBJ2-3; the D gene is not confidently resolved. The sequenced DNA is TGCAGTGCTACCCCCGTGGGAAGGGATACGCAGTATTTT. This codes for CSATPVGRDTQYF.